What follows are 25 T cell receptor beta chains derived from one specimen sequenced in a study of blood T cell repertoires in COVID-19. Measured with immunoSEQ multiplex PCR; TCRdb has only the in-frame clones, and not every one. The sample has about 59,000 clones; around 80% are singletons. Material: peripheral blood. These TCRs come from a man in his 60s with acute or convalescent COVID-19.

The chain joins TRBV28 to TRBJ1-6; D gene unclear. The CDR3 consists of 11 residues. Germline V CDR1 and CDR2: MDHEN, SYDVKM. The V end was cut by 5 bases, the J end by 7 bases, with 3 bases between. The CDR3 nucleotides read TGTGCCAGCAGTGCGAATTCACCCCTCCACTTT. It specifies CASSANSPLHF.

In DNA form, the CDR3 reads TGCGCCAGCAGGACTAGCGGGCGATTCAGCTCCTACGAGCAGTACTTC. It encodes CASRTSGRFSSYEQYF. This chain joins TRBV23-1 and TRBJ2-7; 10 nucleotides align to TRBD2. TRBV23-1 is an open reading frame, and its role is uncertain. V trimming: 6 bases; J trimming: 0 bases; junction bases outside the gene matches: 8. The CDR3 contains 16 residues.

This clone was observed a single time. The chain uses TRBV5-4 and TRBJ2-1; the match to TRBD1 covers 9 bases. Germline values: CDR1 SGHNT, CDR2 YYREEE (reference sequence). With V trimmed by 5 bases and J by 0 bases, 0 bases remained unmatched. CDR3 length: 14 residues. The CDR3 DNA reads TGTGCCAGCAGGGACAGGGGCTCCTACAATGAGCAGTTCTTC. It codes for CASRDRGSYNEQFF. Filled out from reference TRBV5-4 and TRBJ2-1, the complete variable domain reads ETGVTQSPTHLIKTRGQQVTLRCSSQSGHNTVSWYQQALGQGPQFIFQYYREEENGRGNFPPRFSGLQFPNYSSELNVNALELDDSALYLCASRDRGSYNEQFFGPGTRLTVL.

V is TRBV10-1 and J is TRBJ2-7; D is uncertain. V was clipped by 7 bases and J by 0 bases, with 13 bases between them. Germline V gives CDR1 WNHNN, CDR2 SYGVQD (reference sequence). The CDR3 consists of 14 residues. CDR3 coding DNA: TGCGCCAGCATTAGACTGTTGAGCTCCTACGAGCAGTACTTC. As protein: CASIRLLSSYEQYF.

This chain joins TRBV5-4 and TRBJ2-3; D may be TRBD1 (6 bases). The CDR3 loop spans 15 amino acids. The V end lost 4 bases, the J end lost 0 bases, and 12 bases lay between the germline ends. CDR1 and CDR2 from the germline V gene are SGHNT and YYREEE (reference sequence). The CDR3 bases are TGTGCCAGCAGCCCAGGACAGACTAGCACAGATACGCAGTATTTT. Amino acid sequence: CASSPGQTSTDTQYF.

This rearrangement joins TRBV28 to TRBJ1-5; TRBD1 aligns across 8 bases. The CDR3 is made up of 14 amino acids. Germline loops: CDR1 MDHEN, CDR2 SYDVKM. Unmatched junction bases numbered 3, after V lost 6 bases and J lost 2 bases. This chain's CDR3 is CASRDRGGNQPQHF. The CDR3 nucleotides read TGTGCCAGCAGAGACAGGGGTGGCAATCAGCCCCAGCATTTT.

This clone was picked up one time. This chain links TRBV19 with TRBJ2-5, with 7 bases lining up with TRBD1. Per the germline V gene, CDR1 is LNHDA and CDR2 is SQIVND (reference sequence). Trimming removed 4 bases from V and 3 bases from J; junction bases left unmatched: 8. The CDR3 covers 15 residues. The CDR3 DNA sequence: TGTGCCAGTAGTACAACAGGGGATACGGAAGAGACCCAGTACTTC. Translating gives CASSTTGDTEETQYF.

The chain joins TRBV18 to TRBJ2-1, with TRBD1 matching over 7 bases. The J segment lost 4 bases and the V segment lost 0 bases, leaving 3 bases of the junction unmatched. CDR1 and CDR2 from the germline V gene are KGHSH and LQKENI. The CDR3 contains 15 residues. The CDR3 nucleotides read TGTGCCAGCTCACCACCCGGACAGGTTTACAATGAGCAGTTCTTC. Translating gives CASSPPGQVYNEQFF.

The V call is TRBV6-2 or TRBV6-3, the J call TRBJ1-5, with a tentative D call TRBD1 (6 bases). CDR1 is MNHEY, CDR2 SVGEGT, per germline. The length of the CDR3 is 15 residues. V shed 6 bases and J shed 3 bases, with 15 bases lying between them. CDR3 sequence: CASSHLDSPNQPQHF. The CDR3 region has the DNA TGTGCCAGCAGCCACTTGGACAGTCCCAATCAGCCCCAGCATTTT.

The V call is TRBV27, the J call TRBJ2-3; D remains ambiguous. The CDR3 spans 13 residues. The germline V and J ends were trimmed by 5 bases and 4 bases, with 10 bases remaining between them. CDR1 MNHEY and CDR2 SMNVEV come from the germline V gene (reference sequence). CDR3 amino acids: CASSPHGSDTQYF. The CDR3 DNA reads TGTGCCAGCAGTCCGCACGGGTCAGATACGCAGTATTTT.

V and J are TRBV5-4 and TRBJ2-3, with D tentatively TRBD2 (6 bases). The V and J ends lost 0 bases and 0 bases respectively, with 11 bases between them. The CDR3 has 16 amino acids. Looked up from germline, CDR1 is SGHNT and CDR2 is YYREEE (reference sequence). The CDR3 loop reads CASSLGGGVSTDTQYF. The CDR3 DNA is TGTGCCAGCAGCTTGGGTGGCGGGGTCAGCACAGATACGCAGTATTTT.

The V and J genes are TRBV7-9 and TRBJ1-6; 8 bases align to TRBD1. The CDR3 runs 15 residues. Per germline, CDR1 SEHNR and CDR2 FQNEAQ (reference sequence). J was trimmed by 7 bases and V by 4 bases; bases with no gene match: 6. CDR3 sequence reads: CASSSAGTGNSPLHF. CDR3 DNA sequence: TGTGCCAGCAGCTCTGCCGGGACAGGAAATTCACCCCTCCACTTT.

J is TRBJ2-1 and V is TRBV6-2 or TRBV6-3, with a weak D call TRBD1 (6 bases). The CDR3 runs to 15 residues. Germline values: CDR1 MNHEY, CDR2 SVGEGT. V was clipped by 0 bases and J by 4 bases, with 10 bases between them. The DNA of the CDR3 is TGTGCCAGCAGTTACTCCCCGGACAGATACAATGAGCAGTTCTTC. Protein sequence: CASSYSPDRYNEQFF.

The rearrangement links TRBV6-5 to TRBJ2-5; 7 nucleotides align to TRBD2. The germline gives CDR1 MNHEY, CDR2 SVGAGI. After removal of 7 bases from V and 9 bases from J, the junction contained 8 bases not matched to a gene. The CDR3 has 12 residues. The CDR3 loop reads CASTPVGGAQYF. The CDR3 region has the DNA TGTGCCAGCACCCCCGTGGGAGGGGCCCAGTACTTC.

This clone has more than one count but fewer than ten. The chain has TRBV4-2 and TRBJ2-3, with 9 positions matching TRBD2. The V segment lost 0 bases and the J segment 4 bases; nucleotides outside the gene matches: 5. The germline V gene encodes CDR1 LGHNA and CDR2 YNFKEQ. The CDR3 length is 16 residues. In DNA, the CDR3 is TGTGCCAGCAGCCAAGAGCCCCTAGCGGGGCCAGATACGCAGTATTTT. This encodes CASSQEPLAGPDTQYF.

The V gene is TRBV10-3, the J gene TRBJ2-2, with 13 bases fitting TRBD2. Germline CDR1 ENHRY, CDR2 SYGVKD. The CDR3 has 14 amino acids. V shed 6 bases and J 7 bases; nucleotides not matched to a gene: 2. The CDR3 DNA sequence: TGTGCCATCAGGACTAGCGGGGGGCGCGGGGAGCTGTTTTTT. This encodes CAIRTSGGRGELFF.

In this sample, this clone turned up once. This rearrangement joins TRBV9 to TRBJ1-2; D unresolved. CDR1 and CDR2 (germline): SGDLS, YYNGEE. Trimming left V 4 bases short and J 5 bases short, with 12 bases between. The length of the CDR3 is 13 residues. This chain's CDR3 is CASSTQAAYGYTF. CDR3 DNA sequence: TGTGCCAGCAGCACCCAGGCCGCTTATGGCTACACCTTC. Combining the CDR3 with reference TRBV9 and TRBJ1-2 gives the whole variable domain DSGVTQTPKHLITATGQRVTLRCSPRSGDLSVYWYQQSLDQGLQFLIQYYNGEERAKGNILERFSAQQFPDLHSELNLSSLELGDSALYFCASSTQAAYGYTFGSGTRLTVV.

This sequence joins TRBV9 and TRBJ2-1, with 8 bases aligning to TRBD2. Germline CDR1 is SGDLS and CDR2 is YYNGEE. This CDR3 contains 16 residues. Trimming took 4 bases from V and 4 from J; bases not matched to a gene: 10. The CDR3 spells CASSPVGGGSYNEQFF. The CDR3 DNA reads as TGTGCCAGCAGCCCCGTCGGCGGGGGGTCGTACAATGAGCAGTTCTTC. Full variable domain (rest looked up from reference TRBV9 and TRBJ2-1): DSGVTQTPKHLITATGQRVTLRCSPRSGDLSVYWYQQSLDQGLQFLIQYYNGEERAKGNILERFSAQQFPDLHSELNLSSLELGDSALYFCASSPVGGGSYNEQFFGPGTRLTVL.

This clone was found once. The chain combines TRBV10-1 with TRBJ2-3; 8 bases fit TRBD2. Germline trimming cut 2 bases from V and 3 bases from J; bases unmatched to any gene: 7. CDR1 and CDR2 (germline): WNHNN, SYGVQD (reference sequence). CDR3 length: 16 residues. CDR3 sequence (DNA): TGCGCCAGCAGTGAGCAGCGGGGGAAGAGGACAGATACGCAGTATTTT. It encodes CASSEQRGKRTDTQYF.

CDR3 coding DNA: TGTGCCAGCAGCCAAGTCCGAGGAGGCTATGGCTACACCTTC. This sequence encodes CASSQVRGGYGYTF. V gene TRBV3-1 (or the pseudogene TRBV3-2) combines with J gene TRBJ1-2; D is ambiguous. Between the trimmed V and J ends, which lost 1 base and 4 bases, there was a span of 10 bases. CDR1 LGHDT and CDR2 YNNKEL come from the germline V gene (reference sequence). CDR3 length: 14 amino acids.

The chain employs TRBV6-1 and TRBJ1-5; the D is unclear. Germline V gives CDR1 MNHNS, CDR2 SASEGT. Trimming left V 3 bases short and J 0 bases short, with 9 bases between. This CDR3 comprises 15 residues. The CDR3 reads CASSDLFDSNQPQHF. As DNA, the CDR3 is TGTGCCAGCAGTGATCTATTTGATAGCAATCAGCCCCAGCATTTT.

V gene TRBV19 combines with J gene TRBJ1-1; 10 bases agree with TRBD1. CDR1 is LNHDA, CDR2 SQIVND, per germline (reference sequence). This CDR3 contains 16 residues. Losses at the gene ends were 6 bases for V and 4 bases for J; bases not matched to a gene: 11. The CDR3 DNA is TGTGCCAGTAGGATACCGGGACAGGGGAAGGGCACTGAAGCTTTCTTT. This sequence encodes CASRIPGQGKGTEAFF. Full variable domain (rest looked up from reference TRBV19 and TRBJ1-1): DGGITQSPKYLFRKEGQNVTLSCEQNLNHDAMYWYRQDPGQGLRLIYYSQIVNDFQKGDIAEGYSVSREKKESFPLTVTSAQKNPTAFYLCASRIPGQGKGTEAFFGQGTRLTVV.

The chain is built from TRBV6-1 and TRBJ2-3; 10 bases are shared with TRBD2. The CDR3 contains 17 residues. V shed 1 base and J 6 bases; nucleotides not matched to a gene: 10. Germline lookup yields CDR1 MNHNS and CDR2 SASEGT. CDR3 sequence: CASSEELSGGERDTQYF. The DNA of the CDR3 is TGTGCCAGCAGTGAAGAATTGAGCGGGGGGGAGCGGGATACGCAGTATTTT.

The chain joins TRBV11-2 to TRBJ2-1, with 11 bases lining up with TRBD2. There are 14 residues in the CDR3. The germline V gene has CDR1 SGHAT and CDR2 FQNNGV. The V and J ends lost 5 bases and 6 bases, in that order; junction bases with no gene match: 3. The CDR3 sequence is CASSASGGLNEQFF. For the CDR3, the DNA is TGTGCCAGCAGCGCTAGCGGGGGGCTCAATGAGCAGTTCTTC. The variable domain in full, with the rest retrieved from reference TRBV11-2 and TRBJ2-1, is EAGVAQSPRYKIIEKRQSVAFWCNPISGHATLYWYQQILGQGPKLLIQFQNNGVVDDSQLPKDRFSAERLKGVDSTLKIQPAKLEDSAVYLCASSASGGLNEQFFGPGTRLTVL.

This chain joins TRBV27 and TRBJ2-1, with TRBD2 identical over 7 bases. This CDR3 contains 12 residues. Germline V gene sequence: CDR1 MNHEY, CDR2 SMNVEV (reference sequence). J lost 7 bases, V lost 5 bases, and 2 bases had no gene match. The chain's CDR3 is CASSSGANEQFF. In DNA, the CDR3 is TGTGCCAGCAGTAGCGGGGCAAATGAGCAGTTCTTC.